The 32 T cell receptor beta chains listed next were all sequenced from one sample in a study of shared clonotypes between healthy human individuals. Assay: immunoSEQ multiplex PCR; the TCRdb copy retains only in-frame clones and omits some. The data hold more than 450,000 clones, with 79% observed a single time. Input material: PBMCs. All receptors derive from a woman in her thirties or forties in good health. Some clones in this sample may be carry-over from other donors' samples.

V usage is TRBV18 and J usage is TRBJ2-1, with D possibly matching TRBD2 (6 bases). Per germline, CDR1 KGHSH and CDR2 LQKENI. CDR3 length equals 14 residues. V was shortened by 8 bases and J by 10 bases, with 21 bases between the two germline ends. CDR3 nucleotides: TGTGCCAGCCGATCGGGAGTGGAGTGGCAGGAGCAGTTCTTC. It yields the protein CASRSGVEWQEQFF.

The chain couples TRBV6-6 to TRBJ1-3, with 8 bases identical to TRBD1. The CDR3 runs 14 residues. V shed 4 bases, J shed 1 base, and the junction held 0 bases outside the gene matches. Germline values: CDR1 MNHNY, CDR2 SVGAGI (reference sequence). CDR3 coding DNA: TGTGCCAGCAGTTGGACAGGGTCTGGAAACACCATATATTTT. Its protein product is CASSWTGSGNTIYF.

V is TRBV4-2 and J is TRBJ2-3, with a weak D call TRBD2 (6 bases). Germline V gene data show CDR1 as LGHNA and CDR2 as YNFKEQ. The CDR3 consists of 17 residues. The ends were cut back, 0 bases at V and 0 bases at J, with 13 bases in the middle. CDR3 in amino acids: CASSQDLGGVSTDTQYF. CDR3 nucleotides: TGTGCCAGCAGCCAAGACCTCGGGGGAGTCAGCACAGATACGCAGTATTTT.

The chain recombines TRBV29-1 with TRBJ2-3; TRBD1 might be the D (6 bases). Trimming removed 4 bases from V and 2 bases from J, with 13 bases in between. Germline V gives CDR1 SQVTM, CDR2 ANQGSEA. This CDR3 has 14 residues. The CDR3 here is CSVGGLGSTDTQYF. The CDR3 DNA follows: TGCAGCGTTGGGGGGCTAGGATCCACAGATACGCAGTATTTT.

The chain joins TRBV28 to TRBJ2-3; TRBD2 aligns across 11 bases. V dropped 6 bases and J dropped 0; count of bases not matched to a gene: 5. CDR1 MDHEN and CDR2 SYDVKM come from the germline V gene. This CDR3 comprises 16 residues. In DNA, the CDR3 is TGTGCCAGCAGATCCCCTAGCGGGAGGAGCACAGATACGCAGTATTTT. This codes for CASRSPSGRSTDTQYF.

The chain links TRBV4-2 to TRBJ1-2; the D is unclear. V was pared by 2 bases and J by 2 bases, with 3 bases between. Germline V CDR1 and CDR2: LGHNA, YNFKEQ. The CDR3 sequence is 12 residues long. For the CDR3, the DNA is TGTGCCAGCAGCCAAAACAACTATGGCTACACCTTC. This gives the protein CASSQNNYGYTF.

The chain links TRBV5-1 to TRBJ2-7, with 7 bases lining up with TRBD1. The CDR3 loop spans 14 amino acids. Germline lookup yields CDR1 SGHRS and CDR2 YFSETQ. Unmatched junction bases numbered 5, after V lost 2 bases and J lost 3 bases. Here the CDR3 DNA reads TGCGCCAGCAGCTTACAGGGGATTTACTACGAGCAGTACTTC. This gives the protein CASSLQGIYYEQYF.

A word on this clone: It differs at one base from a far larger clone, so likely a read error. The rearrangement joins TRBV14 to TRBJ2-5; the D gene is possibly TRBD1 (6 bases). The J call is uncertain, as TRBJ2-7 better fits the DNA end. Germline CDR1 and CDR2: SGHDN and FVKESK. This CDR3 contains 15 residues. The CDR3 bases are TGTGCCAGCAGCCAAGACAGGGGAAGCTCCTACGAGCAGTACTTC. Translating gives CASSQDRGSSYEQYF.

This sequence joins TRBV5-1 and TRBJ2-5, with TRBD2 matching 11 bases. Trimming removed 4 bases from V and 6 bases from J; junction bases left unmatched: 11. The length of the CDR3 is 16 residues. Germline V gene sequence: CDR1 SGHRS, CDR2 YFSETQ. CDR3 amino acids: CASSPTTSGSTKTQYF. CDR3 bases: TGCGCCAGCAGCCCCACTACTAGCGGGAGCACTAAGACCCAGTACTTC. Filled out from reference TRBV5-1 and TRBJ2-5, the complete variable domain reads KAGVTQTPRYLIKTRGQQVTLSCSPISGHRSVSWYQQTPGQGLQFLFEYFSETQRNKGNFPGRFSGRQFSNSRSEMNVSTLELGDSALYLCASSPTTSGSTKTQYFGPGTRLLVL.

The chain uses TRBV27 and TRBJ2-7, with 10 bases identical to TRBD2. Trimming removed 8 bases from V and 5 bases from J; junction bases left unmatched: 27. The CDR3 spans 20 residues. The germline gives CDR1 MNHEY, CDR2 SMNVEV (reference sequence). The CDR3 sequence: CASPDRAVRLAGDPSHEQYF. CDR3 nucleotide sequence: TGTGCCAGCCCGGACCGAGCCGTCAGGCTAGCGGGAGACCCGTCCCACGAGCAGTACTTC.

This clone occurred once. The chain carries TRBV19 and TRBJ2-7; D uncertain. The CDR3 length is 13 residues. V was trimmed by 4 bases and J by 4 bases, leaving 11 bases between them. Germline V gives CDR1 LNHDA, CDR2 SQIVND (reference sequence). CDR3 coding DNA: TGTGCCAGTAGTACCAAAGGGTCTTACGAGCAGTACTTC. Amino acid sequence: CASSTKGSYEQYF.

V and J are TRBV19 and TRBJ2-7, with D possibly called TRBD1 or TRBD2 (5 bases each). Germline CDR1 reads LNHDA; CDR2 reads SQIVND (reference sequence). The CDR3 covers 19 residues. The V gene lost 5 bases and the J gene lost 0 bases, with 26 bases spanning the gap. The CDR3 DNA follows: TGTGCCAGTAGTGCCACCTTGAGGGGCTTTTTGCCCGACTCCTACGAGCAGTACTTC. This encodes CASSATLRGFLPDSYEQYF.

Concerning this clone itself: This likely reflects a read error, since a far larger clone is one base away. The chain has TRBV6-4 and TRBJ2-3, with 8 bases fitting TRBD2. This CDR3 contains 14 residues. Germline CDR1 reads MRHNA; CDR2 reads SNTAGT. The V and J ends lost 11 bases and 2 bases, in that order; junction bases with no gene match: 9. CDR3 sequence: CAGGAGGSTDTQYF. Here the CDR3 DNA reads TGTGCCGGCGGGGCGGGAGGCTCCACAGATACGCAGTATTTT.

The CDR3 DNA follows: TGTGCCAGCAGGTACGCCTATGAAGCTTTCTTT. Translated: CASRYAYEAFF. This chain connects TRBV28 to TRBJ1-1; D gene uncertain. Trimming left V 6 bases short and J 7 bases short, with 9 bases between. The CDR3 loop spans 11 amino acids. CDR1 MDHEN and CDR2 SYDVKM come from the germline V gene.

J is TRBJ2-5 and V is TRBV4-1; no reliable D call. Between the trimmed V and J ends, which lost 5 bases and 5 bases, there was a span of 18 bases. CDR3 length: 15 amino acids. Germline CDR1 and CDR2: MGHRA and YSYEKL. CDR3 sequence (DNA): TGCGCCAGCAGCACCCCTGGCACAGCCAGGGAGACCCAGTACTTC. Translated, it gives CASSTPGTARETQYF.

The rearrangement links TRBV2 to TRBJ1-4; D call uncertain. Germline CDR1 SNHLY, CDR2 FYNNEI. The germline V and J ends were trimmed by 7 bases and 8 bases, with 14 bases remaining between them. The CDR3 extends over 13 amino acids. The CDR3 spells CASTPGVSEKLFF. The CDR3 DNA reads as TGTGCCAGCACCCCCGGGGTGTCCGAAAAACTGTTTTTT.

About this clone: Compared with germline, one end of the junction differs, possibly owing to a read error. V is TRBV2 and J is TRBJ2-7; TRBD1 might be the D (5 bases). The CDR3 covers 13 residues. From germline, CDR1 is SNHLY and CDR2 FYNNEI. CDR3 amino acids: CASSEGDSVPFFF. The CDR3 DNA reads TGTGCCAGCAGTGAAGGTGACAGCGTACCTTTTTTCTTC.

The rearrangement uses TRBV27 and TRBJ2-3, with TRBD2 matching over 13 bases. This CDR3 spans 15 amino acids. Germline CDR1 and CDR2: MNHEY and SMNVEV (reference sequence). With 7 bases clipped from V and 7 bases from J, the junction kept 8 bases outside the gene matches. The CDR3 nucleotides read TGTGCCAGCACCTGGACTAGCGGGGGTGGTTATACGCAGTATTTT. Encoded protein: CASTWTSGGGYTQYF.

The chain links TRBV29-1 to TRBJ2-5, with TRBD2 matching over 8 bases. The germline CDR1 and CDR2 sequences are SQVTM and ANQGSEA. The J segment lost 4 bases and the V segment lost 6 bases, leaving 7 bases of the junction unmatched. There are 13 residues in the CDR3. The CDR3: CSVDKAGGETQYF. The CDR3 bases are TGCAGCGTCGACAAGGCGGGAGGAGAGACCCAGTACTTC. Filled out from reference TRBV29-1 and TRBJ2-5, the complete variable domain reads SAVISQKPSRDICQRGTSLTIQCQVDSQVTMMFWYRQQPGQSLTLIATANQGSEATYESGFVIDKFPISRPNLTFSTLTVSNMSPEDSSIYLCSVDKAGGETQYFGPGTRLLVL.

The chain recombines TRBV5-1 with TRBJ2-5, with TRBD2 identical over 16 bases. CDR1 and CDR2 from the germline V gene are SGHRS and YFSETQ. This CDR3 is 17 amino acids long. The J segment lost 5 bases and the V segment lost 3 bases, leaving 7 bases of the junction unmatched. Here the CDR3 reads CASSSGTSGRVLETQYF. The CDR3 DNA reads as TGCGCCAGCAGCTCAGGGACTAGCGGGAGGGTGTTGGAGACCCAGTACTTC. The full variable domain, its missing parts supplied by reference TRBV5-1 and TRBJ2-5, is KAGVTQTPRYLIKTRGQQVTLSCSPISGHRSVSWYQQTPGQGLQFLFEYFSETQRNKGNFPGRFSGRQFSNSRSEMNVSTLELGDSALYLCASSSGTSGRVLETQYFGPGTRLLVL.

The V gene is TRBV7-2, the J gene TRBJ2-3, with D perhaps TRBD2 (5 bases). The CDR3 covers 19 residues. Germline-derived CDR1 and CDR2 are SGHTA and FQGNSA. With 5 bases removed from V and 5 bases from J, the gap between germline ends came to 29 bases. The CDR3 protein is CASSPPGIATLWSEDTQYF. In nucleotides, the CDR3 is TGTGCCAGCAGCCCTCCGGGGATCGCGACGCTCTGGTCGGAAGATACGCAGTATTTT.

The J gene is TRBJ2-1, the V gene TRBV30, with D possibly TRBD2 on 6 matching bases. Trimming removed 5 bases at V and 5 bases at J, with 13 bases between. The CDR3 totals 13 residues. Germline values: CDR1 GTSNPN, CDR2 SVGIG (reference sequence). CDR3 nucleotide sequence: TGTGCCTGGGGGGGGACGCCGAACAATGAGCAGTTCTTC. Protein: CAWGGTPNNEQFF.

This clone was detected a few times. The V gene is TRBV30, the J gene TRBJ1-1, with D possibly TRBD1 on 5 matching bases. Germline V CDR1 and CDR2: GTSNPN, SVGIG (reference sequence). With 3 bases removed from V and 8 bases from J, the gap between germline ends came to 16 bases. The CDR3 runs to 13 residues. CDR3 sequence reads: CAWRQPGSVEAFF. CDR3 DNA sequence: TGTGCCTGGAGGCAGCCAGGGAGTGTAGAAGCTTTCTTT. The variable domain in full, with the rest retrieved from reference TRBV30 and TRBJ1-1, is SQTIHQWPATLVQPVGSPLSLECTVEGTSNPNLYWYRQAAGRGLQLLFYSVGIGQISSEVPQNLSASRPQDRQFILSSKKLLLSDSGFYLCAWRQPGSVEAFFGQGTRLTVV.

The table lists this clone with a few counts. The chain is built from TRBV30 and TRBJ2-5; 14 bases map to TRBD2. CDR1 is GTSNPN and CDR2 is SVGIG in the germline V gene (reference sequence). V was pared by 3 bases and J by 5 bases, with 5 bases of the junction left unmatched. This CDR3 contains 15 residues. In DNA form, the CDR3 reads TGTGCCTGGAGCGGGACTAGCGGGAGTTTTGAGACCCAGTACTTC. Translating it yields CAWSGTSGSFETQYF.

In this sample, this clone turned up once. This chain links TRBV13 with TRBJ1-1, with 12 positions matching TRBD1. Germline CDR1 reads PRHDT; CDR2 reads FYEKMQ (reference sequence). CDR3 length equals 18 residues. The junction had 10 bases not matched to a gene; V was cut back by 4 bases and J by 1 base. For the CDR3, the DNA is TGTGCCAGCAGCTCACAGTGGGGACAGGGGGCTGCGAACACTGAAGCTTTCTTT. Translated, it gives CASSSQWGQGAANTEAFF.

The V gene is TRBV28, the J gene TRBJ2-7, with a possible D match to TRBD2 (6 bases). Per the germline V gene, CDR1 is MDHEN and CDR2 is SYDVKM. The CDR3 consists of 14 residues. V lost 4 bases and J 7 bases, leaving 17 bases between the germline ends. CDR3 in DNA: TGTGCCAGCAGTTCGGCGGGGCAAATAGGGGAGCAGTACTTC. Protein sequence: CASSSAGQIGEQYF.

This clone was seen just once. The rearrangement joins TRBV11-2 to TRBJ2-1; unclear D gene. Germline V gene data show CDR1 as SGHAT and CDR2 as FQNNGV. Trimming pared 1 base from V and 1 base from J, leaving 8 bases between. The CDR3 consists of 15 residues. In DNA form, the CDR3 reads TGTGCCAGCAGCTTAGGGTCCACTTCCTACAATGAGCAGTTCTTC. The encoded protein is CASSLGSTSYNEQFF.

The CDR3 sequence: CASTPRLAGPYEQYF. CDR3 nucleotides: TGTGCCAGCACCCCCCGACTAGCGGGACCCTACGAGCAGTACTTC. The chain recombines TRBV2 with TRBJ2-7; 11 bases match TRBD2. V dropped 7 bases and J dropped 2; count of bases not matched to a gene: 7. There are 15 residues in the CDR3. Germline V CDR1 and CDR2: SNHLY, FYNNEI.

The chain has TRBV5-6 and TRBJ1-6; 7 nucleotides line up with TRBD1. Per germline, CDR1 SGHDT and CDR2 YYEEEE. Unmatched junction bases numbered 9, after V lost 4 bases and J lost 8 bases. CDR3 size: 15 residues. The CDR3 sequence: CASSLQQGRDSPLHF. The CDR3 DNA sequence: TGTGCCAGCAGCCTTCAACAGGGGAGAGATTCACCCCTCCACTTT.

This chain uses TRBV5-1 with TRBJ1-1; TRBD1 is a possible D gene (5 bases). CDR3 length equals 13 residues. Trimming stripped 5 bases from V and 1 base from J, with 9 bases between. CDR1 is SGHRS and CDR2 is YFSETQ in the germline V gene. CDR3 in amino acids: CASREQGNTEAFF. Written as DNA, the CDR3 is TGCGCCAGCAGAGAGCAGGGGAACACTGAAGCTTTCTTT.

The rearrangement joins TRBV11-2 to TRBJ2-5; the D is unclear. Per the germline V gene, CDR1 is SGHAT and CDR2 is FQNNGV. Trimming left V 1 base short and J 1 base short, with 13 bases between. The CDR3 has 16 amino acids. The CDR3 sequence is CASSLVPGPIQETQYF. The CDR3 DNA reads as TGTGCCAGCAGCTTAGTCCCAGGCCCGATCCAAGAGACCCAGTACTTC. The variable domain in full, with the rest retrieved from reference TRBV11-2 and TRBJ2-5, is EAGVAQSPRYKIIEKRQSVAFWCNPISGHATLYWYQQILGQGPKLLIQFQNNGVVDDSQLPKDRFSAERLKGVDSTLKIQPAKLEDSAVYLCASSLVPGPIQETQYFGPGTRLLVL.

This clone has a count of ten or more. This chain connects TRBV19 to TRBJ2-7; 13 bases align to TRBD2. CDR1 is LNHDA and CDR2 is SQIVND in the germline V gene (reference sequence). V shed 5 bases and J 2 bases; nucleotides not matched to a gene: 9. This CDR3 is built from 17 residues. The CDR3 DNA reads TGTGCCAGTAGTCCCCGGGGGACTAGCGGGACTACCTACGAGCAGTACTTC. As protein: CASSPRGTSGTTYEQYF. Full variable domain (remainder filled in from reference TRBV19 and TRBJ2-7): DGGITQSPKYLFRKEGQNVTLSCEQNLNHDAMYWYRQDPGQGLRLIYYSQIVNDFQKGDIAEGYSVSREKKESFPLTVTSAQKNPTAFYLCASSPRGTSGTTYEQYFGPGTRLTVT.